This T cell receptor beta chain was sequenced during a study of vaccination effects on CD4 cells after COVID-19. Overall study findings and caveats: There was marked clonal contraction among infection- and vaccine-induced clones late after vaccination.

CD4+ T cells specific for antigen were expanded with viral peptide pools by the ViraFEST assay before sequencing. Following culture for nine to ten days, CD4+ T cells were isolated. Vaccinated recipients, who were negative for nucleocapsid antibodies, had no history of SARS-CoV-2 infection. Wells containing approximately 2 million PBMC each were cultured with roughly 10 IU/ml IL-2 and approximately 9.6 ug/ml peptides. Libraries were prepared by immunoSEQ multiplex PCR; TCRdb keeps only in-frame clonotypes and omits some of them. The repertoire holds about 73,000 clones, 78% seen once, with roughly a tenth in the top ten. A remark on this clone: What it binds is not known.

Looked up from germline, CDR1 is LGHDT and CDR2 is YNNKEL (reference sequence). V was trimmed by 1 base and J by 5 bases, leaving 14 bases between them. The CDR3 runs to 15 residues. This TCR was recovered from a human donor who received a COVID-19 vaccine. This chain joins TRBV3-1 (or the pseudogene TRBV3-2) and TRBJ2-5, with D possibly being TRBD1 or TRBD2 (6 bases each). The sequencing here drew on CD4+ T cells from PBMCs cultured with SARS-CoV-2 spike peptides, taken before COVID-19 vaccination. The CDR3 sequence: CASSQGGQGRETQYF. Written as DNA, the CDR3 is TGTGCCAGCAGCCAAGGAGGCCAGGGGAGGGAGACCCAGTACTTC.